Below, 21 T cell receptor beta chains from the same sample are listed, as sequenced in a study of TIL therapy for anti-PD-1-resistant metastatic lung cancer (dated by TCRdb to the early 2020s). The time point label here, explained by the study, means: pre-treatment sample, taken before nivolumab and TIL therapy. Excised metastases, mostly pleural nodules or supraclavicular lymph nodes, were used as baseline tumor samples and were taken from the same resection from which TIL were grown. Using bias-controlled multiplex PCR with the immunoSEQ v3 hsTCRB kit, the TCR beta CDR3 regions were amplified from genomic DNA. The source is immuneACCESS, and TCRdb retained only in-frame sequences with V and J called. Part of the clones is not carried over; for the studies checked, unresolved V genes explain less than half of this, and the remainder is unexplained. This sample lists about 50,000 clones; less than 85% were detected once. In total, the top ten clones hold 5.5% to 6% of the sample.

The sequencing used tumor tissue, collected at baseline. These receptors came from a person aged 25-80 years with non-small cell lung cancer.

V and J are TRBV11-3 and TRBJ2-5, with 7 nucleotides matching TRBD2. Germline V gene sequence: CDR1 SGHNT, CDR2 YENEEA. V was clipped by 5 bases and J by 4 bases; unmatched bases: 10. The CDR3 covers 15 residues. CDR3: CASSPRGGAGETQYF. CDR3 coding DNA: TGTGCCAGCAGCCCCCGGGGAGGGGCAGGAGAGACCCAGTACTTC. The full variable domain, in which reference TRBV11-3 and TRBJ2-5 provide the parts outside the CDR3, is EAGVVQSPRYKIIEKKQPVAFWCNPISGHNTLYWYLQNLGQGPELLIRYENEEAVDDSQLPKDRFSAERLKGVDSTLKIQPAELGDSAVYLCASSPRGGAGETQYFGPGTRLLVL.

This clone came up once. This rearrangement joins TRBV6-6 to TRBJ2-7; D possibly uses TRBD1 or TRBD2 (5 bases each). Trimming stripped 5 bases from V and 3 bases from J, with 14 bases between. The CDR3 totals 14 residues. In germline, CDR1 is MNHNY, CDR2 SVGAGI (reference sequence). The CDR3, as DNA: TGTGCCAGCAGTCATAGGGACGGCCACTACGAGCAGTACTTC. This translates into CASSHRDGHYEQYF.

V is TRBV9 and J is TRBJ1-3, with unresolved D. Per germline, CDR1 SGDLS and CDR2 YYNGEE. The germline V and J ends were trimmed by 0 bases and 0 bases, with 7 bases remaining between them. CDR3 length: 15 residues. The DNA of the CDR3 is TGTGCCAGCAGCGTAGGTTGGATCTCTGGAAACACCATATATTTT. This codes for CASSVGWISGNTIYF.

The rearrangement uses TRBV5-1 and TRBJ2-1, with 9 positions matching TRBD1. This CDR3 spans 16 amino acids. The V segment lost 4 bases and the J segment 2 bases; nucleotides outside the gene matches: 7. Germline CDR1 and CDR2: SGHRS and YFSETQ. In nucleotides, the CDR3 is TGCGCCAGCAGCGAGCTACAGGGGGCAGCCTACAATGAGCAGTTCTTC. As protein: CASSELQGAAYNEQFF.

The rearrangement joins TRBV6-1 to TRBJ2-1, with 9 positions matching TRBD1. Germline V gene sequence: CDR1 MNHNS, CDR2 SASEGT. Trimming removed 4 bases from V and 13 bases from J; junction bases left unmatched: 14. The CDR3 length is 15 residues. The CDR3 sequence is CASSVRQGGQGAQFF. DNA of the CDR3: TGTGCCAGCAGTGTGCGCCAGGGGGGACAGGGAGCTCAGTTCTTC.

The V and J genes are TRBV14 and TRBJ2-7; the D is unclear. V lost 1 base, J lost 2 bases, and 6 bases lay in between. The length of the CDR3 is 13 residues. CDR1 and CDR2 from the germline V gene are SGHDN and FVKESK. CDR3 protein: CASSQGPTYEQYF. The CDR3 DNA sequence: TGTGCCAGCAGCCAAGGACCAACCTACGAGCAGTACTTC. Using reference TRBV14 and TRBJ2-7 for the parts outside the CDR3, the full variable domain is EAGVTQFPSHSVIEKGQTVTLRCDPISGHDNLYWYRRVMGKEIKFLLHFVKESKQDESGMPNNRFLAERTGGTYSTLKVQPAELEDSGVYFCASSQGPTYEQYFGPGTRLTVT.

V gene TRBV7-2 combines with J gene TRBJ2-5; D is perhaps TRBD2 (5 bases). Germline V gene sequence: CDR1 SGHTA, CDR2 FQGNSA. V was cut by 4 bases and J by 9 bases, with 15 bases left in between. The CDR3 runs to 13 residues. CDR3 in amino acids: CASSSDWYGAQYF. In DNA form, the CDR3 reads TGTGCCAGCAGCTCGGACTGGTACGGGGCCCAGTACTTC.

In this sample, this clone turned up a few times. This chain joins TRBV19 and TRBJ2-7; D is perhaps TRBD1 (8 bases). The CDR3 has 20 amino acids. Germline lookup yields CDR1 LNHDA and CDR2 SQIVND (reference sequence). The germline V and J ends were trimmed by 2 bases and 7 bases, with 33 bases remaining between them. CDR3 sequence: CASSIQGAEAASGRRGEQYF. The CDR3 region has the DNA TGTGCCAGTAGTATACAGGGGGCTGAGGCGGCTAGCGGACGGAGAGGGGAGCAGTACTTC.

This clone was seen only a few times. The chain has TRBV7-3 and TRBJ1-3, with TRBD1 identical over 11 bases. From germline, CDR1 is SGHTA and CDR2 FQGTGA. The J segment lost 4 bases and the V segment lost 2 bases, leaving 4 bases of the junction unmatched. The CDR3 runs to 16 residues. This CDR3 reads CASSLPRTGGGNTIYF. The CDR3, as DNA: TGTGCCAGCAGCTTACCCAGGACAGGGGGCGGAAACACCATATATTTT.

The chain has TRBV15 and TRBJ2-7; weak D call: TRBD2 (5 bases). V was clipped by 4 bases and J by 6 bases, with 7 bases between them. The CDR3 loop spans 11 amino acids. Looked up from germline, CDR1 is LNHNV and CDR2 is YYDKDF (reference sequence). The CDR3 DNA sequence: TGTGCCACCAGCATTGGGAGCGAGCAGTACTTC. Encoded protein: CATSIGSEQYF.

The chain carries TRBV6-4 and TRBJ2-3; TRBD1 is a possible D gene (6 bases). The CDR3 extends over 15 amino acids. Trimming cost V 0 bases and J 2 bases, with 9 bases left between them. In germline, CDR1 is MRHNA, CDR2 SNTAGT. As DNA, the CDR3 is TGTGCCAGCAGTGACTCCCCGGGACACACAGATACGCAGTATTTT. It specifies CASSDSPGHTDTQYF.

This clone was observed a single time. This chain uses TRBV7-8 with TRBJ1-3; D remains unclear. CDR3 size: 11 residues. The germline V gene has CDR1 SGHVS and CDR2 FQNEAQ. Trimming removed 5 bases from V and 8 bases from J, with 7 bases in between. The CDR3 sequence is CASSGEDTIYF. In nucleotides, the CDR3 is TGTGCCAGCAGCGGAGAAGACACCATATATTTT.

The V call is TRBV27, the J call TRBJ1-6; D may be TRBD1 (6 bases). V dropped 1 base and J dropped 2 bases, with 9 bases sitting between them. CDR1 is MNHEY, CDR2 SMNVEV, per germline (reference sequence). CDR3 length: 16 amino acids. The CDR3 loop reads CASSLWRGAYNSPLHF. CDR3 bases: TGTGCCAGCAGTTTATGGAGGGGGGCCTATAATTCACCCCTCCACTTT.

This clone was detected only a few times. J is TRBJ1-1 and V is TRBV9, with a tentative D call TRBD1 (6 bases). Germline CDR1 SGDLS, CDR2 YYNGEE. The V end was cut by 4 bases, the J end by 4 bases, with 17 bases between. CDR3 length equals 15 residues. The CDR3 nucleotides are TGTGCCAGCAGCACCTTGACAGGAGCAGTCACTGAAGCTTTCTTT. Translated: CASSTLTGAVTEAFF. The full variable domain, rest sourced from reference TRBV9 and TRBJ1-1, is DSGVTQTPKHLITATGQRVTLRCSPRSGDLSVYWYQQSLDQGLQFLIQYYNGEERAKGNILERFSAQQFPDLHSELNLSSLELGDSALYFCASSTLTGAVTEAFFGQGTRLTVV.

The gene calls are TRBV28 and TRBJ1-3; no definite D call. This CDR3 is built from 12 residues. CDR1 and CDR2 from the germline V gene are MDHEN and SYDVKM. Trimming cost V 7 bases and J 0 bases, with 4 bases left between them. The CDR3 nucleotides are TGTGCCAGCATCAGCTCTGGAAACACCATATATTTT. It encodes CASISSGNTIYF.

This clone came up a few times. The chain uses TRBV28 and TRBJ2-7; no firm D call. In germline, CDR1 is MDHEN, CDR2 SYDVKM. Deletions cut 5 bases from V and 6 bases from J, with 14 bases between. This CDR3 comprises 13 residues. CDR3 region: CASSPAWSGEQYF. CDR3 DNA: TGTGCCAGCAGTCCAGCTTGGTCTGGCGAGCAGTACTTC.

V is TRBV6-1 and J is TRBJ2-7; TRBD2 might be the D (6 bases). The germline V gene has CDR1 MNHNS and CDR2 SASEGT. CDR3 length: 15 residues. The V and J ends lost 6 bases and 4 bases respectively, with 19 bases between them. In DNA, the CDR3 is TGTGCCAGCAGCCTAGAGGAGGGGAGAACTTACGAGCAGTACTTC. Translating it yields CASSLEEGRTYEQYF.

The CDR3: CASRLTRVNEQFF. CDR3 DNA: TGTGCCAGCAGGTTGACTCGGGTAAATGAGCAGTTCTTC. V usage is TRBV27 and J usage is TRBJ2-1; D ambiguous. The ends were cut back, 6 bases at V and 7 bases at J, with 13 bases in the middle. The CDR3 extends over 13 amino acids. The germline V gene has CDR1 MNHEY and CDR2 SMNVEV (reference sequence).

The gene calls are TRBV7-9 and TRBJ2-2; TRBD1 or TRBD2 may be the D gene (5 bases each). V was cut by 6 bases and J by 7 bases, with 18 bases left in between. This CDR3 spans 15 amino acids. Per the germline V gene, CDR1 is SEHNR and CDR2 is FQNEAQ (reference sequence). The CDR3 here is CASRPGAGSNGELFF. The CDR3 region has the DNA TGTGCCAGCAGGCCCGGGGCAGGGTCAAACGGGGAGCTGTTTTTT.

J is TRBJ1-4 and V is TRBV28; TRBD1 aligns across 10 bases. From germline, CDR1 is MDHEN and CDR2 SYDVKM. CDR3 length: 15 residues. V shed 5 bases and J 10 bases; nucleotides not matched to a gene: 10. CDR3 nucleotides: TGTGCCAGCAGTGGACCGGGACAGGGGTTTGCAAAACTGTTTTTT. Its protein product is CASSGPGQGFAKLFF.

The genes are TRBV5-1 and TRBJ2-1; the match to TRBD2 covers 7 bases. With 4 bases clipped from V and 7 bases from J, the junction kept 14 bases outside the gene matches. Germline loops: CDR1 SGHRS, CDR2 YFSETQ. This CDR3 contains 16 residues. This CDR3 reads CASSPASGGALNEQFF. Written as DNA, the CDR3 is TGCGCCAGCAGCCCGGCTAGCGGAGGGGCTCTGAATGAGCAGTTCTTC.